The entry that follows covers one T cell receptor beta chain sequence. No antigen is known for it. Profiled with immunoSEQ multiplex PCR; TCRdb holds only in-frame clones, not every one. The data hold more than 95,000 clones, with about 82% observed a single time. These data originate in a study of cytomegalovirus exposure and HLA in healthy donors. Study at large: The roughly 110 validation repertoires matched the 666 first-cohort repertoires in platform, a later analysis reported. Whole-study findings and limits: Most TCR sequences were uncommon, yet certain public TCRs appeared in many donors. Researchers catalogued 150 or so TCR beta chains as cytomegalovirus-associated.

This CDR3 spans 18 amino acids. Trimming removed 6 bases at V and 0 bases at J, with 18 bases between. Germline V CDR1 and CDR2: MNHEY, SMNVEV (reference sequence). The gene calls are TRBV27 and TRBJ2-6, with D possibly matching TRBD1 (5 bases). The sequenced sample consisted of PBMCs. This TCR derives from a man younger than 35 in good health and CMV-seronegative. The CDR3 bases are TGTGCCAGCAGACCTTCGCAGGGTCTGAGCTCTGGGGCCAACGTCCTGACTTTC. It is translated as CASRPSQGLSSGANVLTF.